Below are 3 T cell receptor beta chains sequenced from a single sample in a study of T cells after yellow fever vaccination. TCRdb ran MiXCR on the 5' RACE reads and lists one entry per CDR3 protein. The sample yields roughly 300,000 distinct CDR3 sequences, around 6.8% seen once. The sequenced sample was PBMCs, obtained roughly 47 days after the first yellow fever vaccination. These receptor sequences come from a man between 18 and 35 years old who received the YFV17D yellow fever vaccine.

J is TRBJ2-3 and V is TRBV7-1; TRBD2 aligns across 7 bases. TRBV7-1 is an ORF, with its function uncertain. V lost 6 bases, J lost 0 bases, and 6 bases stayed unmatched. The CDR3 loop spans 15 amino acids. CDR3 loop: CASRSGGISTDTQYF. The CDR3 nucleotides are TGTGCCAGCAGGTCGGGGGGAATTAGCACAGATACGCAGTATTTT.

This rearrangement joins TRBV11-2 to TRBJ2-3; a weak D match, TRBD1 (5 bases). V was shortened by 5 bases and J by 2 bases, with 11 bases between the two germline ends. This CDR3 contains 14 residues. Germline values: CDR1 SGHAT, CDR2 FQNNGV. The CDR3 sequence: CASSPQVYTDTQYF. In DNA form, the CDR3 reads TGTGCCAGCAGCCCACAGGTGTACACAGATACGCAGTATTTT.

The chain combines TRBV7-9 with TRBJ2-7; D remains unclear. Germline values: CDR1 SEHNR, CDR2 FQNEAQ (reference sequence). V lost 5 bases, J lost 3 bases, and 11 bases lay in between. The CDR3 runs to 13 residues. The CDR3 reads CASSHGRDYEQYF. The CDR3 DNA reads as TGTGCCAGCAGCCACGGTAGGGACTACGAGCAGTACTTC.